This passage covers 2 T cell receptor beta chains from one sample sequenced in a study of response to subunit inactivated influenza vaccine. TCRdb independently ran MiXCR on the RT-PCR reads; one entry per CDR3 protein. The data contain hundreds of thousands of distinct CDR3 sequences, 25% of them singletons. The sample here was CD4+ T cells sorted from PBMCs, taken about 5 days after vaccination. These receptors were collected from a man aged 50 to 60 who received an inactivated influenza vaccine.

The chain has TRBV7-9 and TRBJ1-5, with unresolved D. CDR1 SEHNR and CDR2 FQNEAQ come from the germline V gene (reference sequence). Trimming pared 5 bases from V and 0 bases from J, leaving 8 bases between. This CDR3 comprises 14 residues. Written as DNA, the CDR3 is TGTGCCAGCAGCAAGGACGGTAGCAATCAGCCCCAGCATTTT. Translation gives CASSKDGSNQPQHF.

There are a few counts of this clonotype. The V call is TRBV27, the J call TRBJ2-5; 12 positions match TRBD2. The trim removed 6 bases at V and 3 bases at J, leaving 2 bases unmatched. This CDR3 is built from 14 residues. Germline V gene data show CDR1 as MNHEY and CDR2 as SMNVEV (reference sequence). The CDR3 region has the DNA TGTGCCAGCAGACGACTAGCGGGGGAAGAGACCCAGTACTTC. Translation: CASRRLAGEETQYF.